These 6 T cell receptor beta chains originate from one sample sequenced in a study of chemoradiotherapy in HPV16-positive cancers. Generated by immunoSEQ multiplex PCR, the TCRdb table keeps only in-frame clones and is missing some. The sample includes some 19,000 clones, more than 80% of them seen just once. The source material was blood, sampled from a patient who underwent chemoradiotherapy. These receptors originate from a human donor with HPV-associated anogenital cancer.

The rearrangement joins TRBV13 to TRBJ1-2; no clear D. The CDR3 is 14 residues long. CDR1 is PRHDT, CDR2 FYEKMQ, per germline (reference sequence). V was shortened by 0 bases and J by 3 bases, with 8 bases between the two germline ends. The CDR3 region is CASSLGRRYYGYTF. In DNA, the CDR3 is TGTGCCAGCAGCTTAGGCCGCAGGTACTATGGCTACACCTTC.

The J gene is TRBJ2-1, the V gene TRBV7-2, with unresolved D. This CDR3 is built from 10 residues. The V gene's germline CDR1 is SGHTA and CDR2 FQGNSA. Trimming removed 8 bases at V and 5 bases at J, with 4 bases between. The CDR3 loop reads CASGDNEQFF. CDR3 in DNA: TGTGCCAGCGGAGACAATGAGCAGTTCTTC.

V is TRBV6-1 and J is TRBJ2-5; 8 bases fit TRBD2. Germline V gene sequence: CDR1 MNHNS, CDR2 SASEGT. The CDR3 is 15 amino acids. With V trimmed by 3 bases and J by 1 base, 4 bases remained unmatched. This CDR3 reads CASSDGSGGQETQYF. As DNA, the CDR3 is TGTGCCAGCAGTGATGGCAGCGGGGGCCAAGAGACCCAGTACTTC.

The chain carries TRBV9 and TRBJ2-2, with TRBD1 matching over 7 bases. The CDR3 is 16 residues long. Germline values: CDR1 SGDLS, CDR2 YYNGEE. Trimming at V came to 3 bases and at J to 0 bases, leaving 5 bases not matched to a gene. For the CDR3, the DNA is TGTGCCAGCAGCGCCACCGGGACAGCGAACACCGGGGAGCTGTTTTTT. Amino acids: CASSATGTANTGELFF.

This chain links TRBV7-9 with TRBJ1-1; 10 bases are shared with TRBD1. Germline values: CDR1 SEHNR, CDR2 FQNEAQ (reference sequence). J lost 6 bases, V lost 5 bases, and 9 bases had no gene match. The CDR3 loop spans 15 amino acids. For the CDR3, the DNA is TGTGCCAGCAGCGTCCCCGGGACAGGGGTTGCTGAAGCTTTCTTT. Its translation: CASSVPGTGVAEAFF.

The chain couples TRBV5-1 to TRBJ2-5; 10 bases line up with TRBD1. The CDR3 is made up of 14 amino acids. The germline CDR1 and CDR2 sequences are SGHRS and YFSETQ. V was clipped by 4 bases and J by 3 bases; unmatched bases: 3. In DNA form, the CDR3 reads TGCGCCAGCAGCCGGACAGGGGGTGAAGAGACCCAGTACTTC. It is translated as CASSRTGGEETQYF.